This entry is about one T cell receptor (beta chain). The germline CDR1 and CDR2 sequences are SNHLY and FYNNEI. Trimming shortened V by 2 bases and J by 2 bases, and 6 bases separated the two germline ends. The CDR3 extends over 13 amino acids. These data belong to a study of blood T cell repertoires in COVID-19. Clones were sequenced by immunoSEQ multiplex PCR, and TCRdb holds only the in-frame ones, with some missing. The sample contains some 340,000 clones, 90% of which appear only once. What was sequenced was PBMCs or T cells enriched from blood (not recorded which). The TCR was taken from a woman between 25 and 40 years old who had been exposed to COVID-19. The genes are TRBV2 and TRBJ2-5; no definite D call. The DNA for the CDR3 is TGTGCCAGCAGTGAAACCAGACAAGAGACCCAGTACTTC. As protein: CASSETRQETQYF.